The 8 T cell receptor beta chains below were found in one sample sequenced in a study of shared clonotypes between healthy human individuals. The assay was immunoSEQ multiplex PCR, and TCRdb's table has in-frame clones only and misses some. This table holds about 680,000 clones, 60% to 80% found once. Sequencing was done on a sample of memory CD4+ T cells sorted from blood. Subset specified: CD45RA-negative fraction. Every receptor here comes from a woman in her twenties or thirties in good health.

The rearrangement uses TRBV11-2 and TRBJ1-1, with D perhaps matching TRBD1 (5 bases). Germline V lookup: CDR1 SGHAT, CDR2 FQNNGV. The CDR3 has 14 amino acids. Trimming stripped 5 bases from V and 7 bases from J, with 17 bases between. The CDR3 sequence: CASSPGAGSGEAFF. Written as DNA, the CDR3 is TGTGCCAGCAGCCCCGGGGCGGGGTCGGGTGAAGCTTTCTTT.

This sequence joins TRBV28 and TRBJ1-5, with 10 positions matching TRBD1. The CDR3 length is 17 residues. Unmatched junction bases numbered 12, after V lost 6 bases and J lost 4 bases. Germline V gene sequence: CDR1 MDHEN, CDR2 SYDVKM. For the CDR3, the DNA is TGTGCCAGCAGCTCTCCAGGGACAGGGGTCAATAATCAGCCCCAGCATTTT. Protein sequence: CASSSPGTGVNNQPQHF.

The chain employs TRBV12-5 and TRBJ1-1, with TRBD1 matching 9 bases. Trimming took 5 bases from V and 5 from J; bases not matched to a gene: 12. In germline, CDR1 is LGHNT, CDR2 FRNRAP. The CDR3 totals 16 residues. The CDR3 is CASGPGQGPLGTEAFF. DNA for the CDR3: TGTGCTAGTGGTCCGGGACAGGGCCCCTTGGGGACTGAAGCTTTCTTT.

The gene calls are TRBV27 and TRBJ2-7; the match to TRBD1 covers 8 bases. V was pared by 10 bases and J by 4 bases, with 9 bases of the junction left unmatched. This CDR3 spans 13 amino acids. CDR1 is MNHEY and CDR2 is SMNVEV in the germline V gene (reference sequence). CDR3 residues: CATADRDGYEQYF. The CDR3 DNA reads as TGTGCCACCGCGGACAGGGACGGGTACGAGCAGTACTTC.

The chain recombines TRBV5-1 with TRBJ2-2; D is perhaps TRBD2 (5 bases). This CDR3 has 15 amino acids. CDR1 and CDR2 from the germline V gene are SGHRS and YFSETQ. V was pared by 4 bases and J by 4 bases, with 14 bases between. The CDR3 loop reads CASSPAASGTGELFF. Here the CDR3 DNA reads TGCGCCAGCAGCCCGGCGGCCAGCGGCACCGGGGAGCTGTTTTTT.

This clone is classed as medium-sized. This chain connects TRBV16 to TRBJ1-5; D uncertain. Trimming shortened V by 5 bases and J by 5 bases, and 10 bases separated the two germline ends. Germline V gene lookup returns CDR1 KGHSY and CDR2 FQNENV. There are 13 residues in the CDR3. The CDR3 DNA reads as TGTGCCAGCAGCGGATCAGACGATCAGCCCCAGCATTTT. Its translation: CASSGSDDQPQHF. Looking up the rest from reference TRBV16 and TRBJ1-5 gives the full variable domain: GEEVAQTPKHLVRGEGQKAKLYCAPIKGHSYVFWYQQVLKNEFKFLISFQNENVFDETGMPKERFSAKCLPNSPCSLEIQATKLEDSAVYFCASSGSDDQPQHFGDGTRLSIL.

V and J are TRBV6-5 and TRBJ1-1; D is ambiguous. Germline CDR1 and CDR2: MNHEY and SVGAGI. Between the trimmed V and J ends, which lost 2 bases and 4 bases, there was a span of 11 bases. The CDR3 sequence is 14 residues long. In nucleotides, the CDR3 is TGTGCCAGCAGTTACCGGGAATATGGCACTGAAGCTTTCTTT. It is translated as CASSYREYGTEAFF.

V usage is TRBV7-9 and J usage is TRBJ1-2; 9 bases line up with TRBD1. Trimming took 2 bases from V and 4 from J; bases not matched to a gene: 5. Germline CDR1 is SEHNR and CDR2 is FQNEAQ (reference sequence). This CDR3 comprises 15 residues. The CDR3 reads CASSLPGTGPYGYTF. The CDR3 nucleotides read TGTGCCAGCAGCTTACCCGGGACAGGGCCCTATGGCTACACCTTC.